The 26 T cell receptor beta chains presented below share a single source sample, sequenced in a study of blood T cell repertoires in COVID-19. The table came from immunoSEQ multiplex PCR; TCRdb's copy has only in-frame clones and leaves some out. The sample carries some 320,000 clones, about 92% recorded once. Sequenced material: PBMCs or T cells enriched from blood (not recorded which). These TCRs come from a man aged 60 to 69 who had recovered from COVID-19.

The chain carries TRBV7-9 and TRBJ1-2; TRBD1 aligns across 9 bases. Germline CDR1 is SEHNR and CDR2 is FQNEAQ (reference sequence). The CDR3 loop spans 15 amino acids. The V gene end was trimmed by 2 bases and the J gene end by 8 bases; junction bases not matched to a gene: 9. CDR3 nucleotide sequence: TGTGCCAGCAGCTTAAGCACAGGGGGCTCGGTAGGCTACACCTTC. Its protein is CASSLSTGGSVGYTF.

The chain combines TRBV7-8 with TRBJ2-1; no reliable D call. Germline assignment: CDR1 SGHVS and CDR2 FQNEAQ. Deletions cut 8 bases from V and 0 bases from J, with 14 bases between. The CDR3 is made up of 15 amino acids. Here the CDR3 reads CASGKSAVSYNEQFF. CDR3 bases: TGTGCCAGCGGCAAGTCTGCCGTCTCCTACAATGAGCAGTTCTTC.

The chain links TRBV5-1 to TRBJ2-7, with a tentative D call TRBD2 (6 bases). Trimming removed 2 bases from V and 0 bases from J, with 12 bases in between. Germline CDR1 reads SGHRS; CDR2 reads YFSETQ. This CDR3 is built from 15 residues. The CDR3: CASSFNGGDSYEQYF. DNA of the CDR3: TGCGCCAGCAGCTTTAACGGGGGTGACTCCTACGAGCAGTACTTC.

The chain has TRBV5-6 and TRBJ1-3, with TRBD1 matching over 7 bases. CDR3 length: 15 residues. The ends lost 3 bases at V and 0 bases at J; junction bases unmatched: 3. The germline V gene encodes CDR1 SGHDT and CDR2 YYEEEE. In DNA form, the CDR3 reads TGTGCCAGCAGCTCCAGGGGGTACTCTGGAAACACCATATATTTT. Protein: CASSSRGYSGNTIYF.

This chain uses TRBV24-1 with TRBJ2-3; 10 nucleotides align to TRBD1. Germline V gives CDR1 KGHDR, CDR2 SFDVKD. CDR3 size: 15 residues. V was pared by 3 bases and J by 4 bases, with 3 bases of the junction left unmatched. CDR3 nucleotide sequence: TGTGCCACCAGTGATGCCGGGACAGGGGCAGATACGCAGTATTTT. Amino acid sequence: CATSDAGTGADTQYF.

The chain joins TRBV7-9 to TRBJ1-4, with TRBD1 matching over 9 bases. Germline CDR1 SEHNR, CDR2 FQNEAQ (reference sequence). This CDR3 comprises 18 residues. J lost 5 bases, V lost 0 bases, and 10 bases had no gene match. Here the CDR3 reads CASSLAGTGFGTNEKLFF. DNA for the CDR3: TGTGCCAGCAGCTTAGCGGGGACAGGGTTCGGAACGAATGAAAAACTGTTTTTT.

The chain recombines TRBV4-2 with TRBJ1-2, with a possible D match to TRBD1 (5 bases). Trimming pared 4 bases from V and 8 bases from J, leaving 17 bases between. The CDR3 runs to 14 residues. The germline gives CDR1 LGHNA, CDR2 YNFKEQ. The DNA for the CDR3 is TGTGCCAGCAGCCCCGGGGAGGCAGGGAGGGGCTACACCTTC. It translates to CASSPGEAGRGYTF.

In its sample, this clone was seen once. The chain carries TRBV10-3 and TRBJ1-5, with a possible D match to TRBD1 (6 bases). This CDR3 spans 15 amino acids. Deletions cut 2 bases from V and 9 bases from J, with 17 bases between. Germline V gene sequence: CDR1 ENHRY, CDR2 SYGVKD. The CDR3 region has the DNA TGTGCCATCAGTGAGGCGACAGCGGGGGCGCGGCCCCAGCATTTT. Residues: CAISEATAGARPQHF.

This clone showed up just a few times. The chain carries TRBV23-1 and TRBJ2-1, with TRBD1 matching 9 bases. TRBV23-1 is an open reading frame, and its role is uncertain. Trimming cost V 5 bases and J 6 bases; bases outside gene matches: 8. This CDR3 region has 15 residues. This CDR3 reads CASSAGTGLPNEQFF. CDR3 DNA sequence: TGCGCCAGCAGTGCCGGGACAGGGCTTCCCAATGAGCAGTTCTTC.

The chain combines TRBV5-6 with TRBJ2-5, with 8 bases identical to TRBD1. Germline-derived CDR1 and CDR2 are SGHDT and YYEEEE. The CDR3 spans 15 residues. After removal of 4 bases from V and 5 bases from J, the junction contained 10 bases not matched to a gene. CDR3: CASSAIRGRGETQYF. The CDR3 bases are TGTGCCAGCAGCGCGATCAGGGGGCGCGGGGAGACCCAGTACTTC.

This clone turned up a few times. J is TRBJ1-5 and V is TRBV29-1; 7 positions agree with TRBD1. V lost 3 bases and J lost 6; bases outside the gene matches: 5. Germline V gene sequence: CDR1 SQVTM, CDR2 ANQGSEA. CDR3 length equals 13 residues. CDR3: CSVDAGGGQPQHF. The CDR3 nucleotides read TGCAGCGTTGACGCAGGGGGTGGTCAGCCCCAGCATTTT.

This clone was seen once. This chain uses TRBV9 with TRBJ1-1; 9 nucleotides align to TRBD1. Per germline, CDR1 SGDLS and CDR2 YYNGEE. This CDR3 is 15 amino acids long. Trimming took 3 bases from V and 0 from J; bases not matched to a gene: 3. The CDR3 region has the DNA TGTGCCAGCAGCGCGTGGACAGGGGTGAACACTGAAGCTTTCTTT. Protein sequence: CASSAWTGVNTEAFF. Drawing the rest from reference TRBV9 and TRBJ1-1, the complete variable domain is DSGVTQTPKHLITATGQRVTLRCSPRSGDLSVYWYQQSLDQGLQFLIQYYNGEERAKGNILERFSAQQFPDLHSELNLSSLELGDSALYFCASSAWTGVNTEAFFGQGTRLTVV.

V and J are TRBV19 and TRBJ1-1; 7 nucleotides line up with TRBD1. After removal of 7 bases from V and 0 bases from J, the junction contained 5 bases not matched to a gene. The CDR3 has 14 residues. Germline V lookup: CDR1 LNHDA, CDR2 SQIVND (reference sequence). The CDR3 sequence: CASIPGGMNTEAFF. In nucleotides, the CDR3 is TGTGCCAGTATCCCAGGGGGGATGAACACTGAAGCTTTCTTT.

J is TRBJ1-1 and V is TRBV12-3 or TRBV12-4; D possibly corresponds to TRBD1 (5 bases). The CDR3 has 13 amino acids. The germline V and J ends were trimmed by 6 bases and 2 bases, with 10 bases remaining between them. The CDR3 coding sequence is TGTGCCAGCAGCGGACAAGCCAACACTGAAGCTTTCTTT. Translation: CASSGQANTEAFF.

V gene TRBV9 combines with J gene TRBJ2-7; 8 bases are a match to TRBD2. The junction had 6 bases not matched to a gene; V was cut back by 0 bases and J by 7 bases. Germline V gene lookup returns CDR1 SGDLS and CDR2 YYNGEE. The CDR3 length is 14 residues. The CDR3 DNA sequence: TGTGCCAGCAGCGTAGGCGGGGGGACTCCTGAGCAGTACTTC. It specifies CASSVGGGTPEQYF.

This chain connects TRBV7-3 to TRBJ2-7, with D maybe TRBD2 (6 bases). The CDR3 has 13 amino acids. Per germline, CDR1 SGHTA and CDR2 FQGTGA. Trimming shortened V by 5 bases and J by 5 bases, and 13 bases separated the two germline ends. The CDR3 here is CASSISLANEQYF. The CDR3 DNA sequence: TGTGCCAGCAGCATCTCACTAGCTAACGAGCAGTACTTC. The variable domain in full, with the rest retrieved from reference TRBV7-3 and TRBJ2-7, is GAGVSQTPSNKVTEKGKYVELRCDPISGHTALYWYRQSLGQGPEFLIYFQGTGAADDSGLPNDRFFAVRPEGSVSTLKIQRTERGDSAVYLCASSISLANEQYFGPGTRLTVT.

The chain uses TRBV29-1 and TRBJ2-5, with D tentatively TRBD2 (6 bases). Germline CDR1 SQVTM, CDR2 ANQGSEA. The ends were cut back, 8 bases at V and 2 bases at J, with 21 bases in the middle. The CDR3 runs to 15 residues. The CDR3: CSTELGRGLQETQYF. CDR3 DNA sequence: TGCAGCACGGAACTAGGGCGGGGACTTCAAGAGACCCAGTACTTC. Filled out from reference TRBV29-1 and TRBJ2-5, the complete variable domain reads SAVISQKPSRDICQRGTSLTIQCQVDSQVTMMFWYRQQPGQSLTLIATANQGSEATYESGFVIDKFPISRPNLTFSTLTVSNMSPEDSSIYLCSTELGRGLQETQYFGPGTRLLVL.

This clone was seen just once. This chain links TRBV15 with TRBJ1-5; no firm D call. Trimming stripped 1 base from V and 2 bases from J, with 24 bases between. The CDR3 runs 20 residues. The germline V gene has CDR1 LNHNV and CDR2 YYDKDF (reference sequence). CDR3: CATSRATTRSPSRRNQPQHF. The CDR3, as DNA: TGTGCCACCAGCAGAGCTACAACACGGAGCCCCTCCCGACGCAATCAGCCCCAGCATTTT.

This rearrangement joins TRBV7-2 to TRBJ1-5; D is possibly TRBD1 (5 bases). Germline values: CDR1 SGHTA, CDR2 FQGNSA. This CDR3 has 15 residues. V was trimmed by 3 bases and J by 7 bases, leaving 16 bases between them. The CDR3 reads CASSFTWSAGQPQHF. CDR3 nucleotide sequence: TGTGCCAGCAGCTTCACCTGGAGTGCAGGGCAGCCCCAGCATTTT.

The chain is built from TRBV12-3 or TRBV12-4 and TRBJ1-5; D ambiguous. V lost 3 bases and J 5 bases, leaving 8 bases between the germline ends. This CDR3 is built from 13 residues. The CDR3 DNA reads TGTGCCAGCAGTTTCATCAGTGATCAGCCCCAGCATTTT. Residues: CASSFISDQPQHF.

The V call is TRBV3-1 (or the pseudogene TRBV3-2), the J call TRBJ2-3; 11 nucleotides align to TRBD2. CDR3 length equals 16 residues. V shed 3 bases and J 1 base; nucleotides not matched to a gene: 3. The germline V gene has CDR1 LGHDT and CDR2 YNNKEL (reference sequence). The CDR3 reads CASSHTSGSGTDTQYF. Written as DNA, the CDR3 is TGTGCCAGCAGCCACACTAGCGGGAGCGGCACAGATACGCAGTATTTT.

The rearrangement joins TRBV6-1 to TRBJ2-2, with 8 positions matching TRBD1. The CDR3 is made up of 16 amino acids. After removal of 4 bases from V and 4 bases from J, the junction contained 8 bases not matched to a gene. The germline V gene has CDR1 MNHNS and CDR2 SASEGT. The CDR3 bases are TGTGCCAGCAGTGGGTGGACAGGGAGGAGCACCGGGGAGCTGTTTTTT. Translation gives CASSGWTGRSTGELFF.

The chain has TRBV25-1 and TRBJ1-1, with 7 bases identical to TRBD1. The CDR3 runs 16 residues. Germline V gene lookup returns CDR1 MGHDK and CDR2 SYGVNS. With 5 bases clipped from V and 1 base from J, the junction kept 10 bases outside the gene matches. The CDR3 nucleotides are TGTGCCAGCAGTAAGACGGAGGGACAGCCGAACACTGAAGCTTTCTTT. Protein sequence: CASSKTEGQPNTEAFF.

The rearrangement links TRBV27 to TRBJ2-1, with 15 bases lining up with TRBD2. This CDR3 comprises 15 residues. Germline V gene data show CDR1 as MNHEY and CDR2 as SMNVEV (reference sequence). V trimming: 5 bases; J trimming: 9 bases; junction bases outside the gene matches: 5. CDR3 sequence: CASSPLGLAGGEQFF. The CDR3 DNA sequence: TGTGCCAGCAGTCCGCTGGGACTAGCGGGGGGTGAGCAGTTCTTC.

The rearrangement joins TRBV5-1 to TRBJ2-7; D is ambiguous. The V gene's germline CDR1 is SGHRS and CDR2 YFSETQ. CDR3 length equals 12 residues. Between the trimmed V and J ends, which lost 0 bases and 3 bases, there was a span of 4 bases. CDR3 sequence: CASSLVSYEQYF. Here the CDR3 DNA reads TGCGCCAGCAGCTTGGTCAGCTACGAGCAGTACTTC.

The chain joins TRBV30 to TRBJ1-6, with D possibly being TRBD1 (6 bases). CDR3 length: 21 amino acids. V was pared by 0 bases and J by 0 bases, with 24 bases between. CDR1 and CDR2 (germline): GTSNPN, SVGIG (reference sequence). CDR3 DNA sequence: TGTGCCTGGAGTGTACGGTCTTCAGGGGCCCGCATTTCCTCCTATAATTCACCCCTCCACTTT. This codes for CAWSVRSSGARISSYNSPLHF.